The T cell receptor beta chain described here comes from a study of CD8 T cells in Susac syndrome. RNA, at about 0.45 to 1 ug, was reverse transcribed with random hexamers. TCRdb processed the immunoSEQ multiplex PCR reads anew with MiXCR; each CDR3 protein has one entry. The profile shows around 190,000 distinct CDR3 sequences, approximately 93% of them singletons. The CDR3 consists of 14 residues. Germline V gene sequence: CDR1 SGHRS, CDR2 YFSETQ. The V gene lost 5 bases and the J gene lost 2 bases, with 13 bases spanning the gap. Sequencing used CD4+ T cells from PBMCs. The sequence was collected from a human donor in good health. The rearrangement uses TRBV5-1 and TRBJ2-5; perhaps TRBD1 as D (5 bases). The CDR3 bases are TGCGCCAGCAGACCCCGACAGCTTCAAGAGACCCAGTACTTC. This sequence encodes CASRPRQLQETQYF.